These 10 T cell receptor beta chains were sequenced from one sample in a study of shared clonotypes between healthy human individuals. Clones were read by immunoSEQ multiplex PCR, and TCRdb kept only the in-frame ones, dropping some. Of just over 2,000,000 clones listed, about 95% are singletons. The naive CD8 fraction comprised CD45RO-negative cells positively selected for CCR7 and excluded terminally differentiated effector memory CD45RA+ cells. The sequenced sample was naive CD8+ T cells sorted from blood. These receptor sequences come from a young man in good health.

The chain links TRBV27 to TRBJ1-5, with 10 bases lining up with TRBD1. Germline values: CDR1 MNHEY, CDR2 SMNVEV (reference sequence). This CDR3 is 15 amino acids long. V lost 6 bases to trimming and J lost 6 bases; unmatched junction nucleotides: 8. The CDR3 here is CASSPGTGVVQPQHF. CDR3 DNA sequence: TGTGCCAGCAGCCCCGGGACAGGGGTAGTTCAGCCCCAGCATTTT.

This sequence joins TRBV4-1 and TRBJ1-6; possible D gene TRBD1, 6 bases. Trimming removed 0 bases at V and 10 bases at J, with 13 bases between. CDR3 length: 15 residues. Germline lookup yields CDR1 MGHRA and CDR2 YSYEKL. In DNA, the CDR3 is TGCGCCAGCAGCCAAGAACCAGGGGCCGGGTCACCCCTCCACTTT. This encodes CASSQEPGAGSPLHF.

In regard to this clone: A junction boundary mismatches the germline segment, possibly from a read error. The genes are TRBV6-5 and TRBJ2-7; TRBD1 matches at 9 bases. The CDR3 has 13 amino acids. CDR1 is MNHEY and CDR2 is SVGAGI in the germline V gene. The DNA of the CDR3 is TGTGCCAGCAGCTACCTTTTGGGGGACAGGGACGACTTC. Protein sequence: CASSYLLGDRDDF.

About this clone itself: Other nucleotide sequences in the sample specify the same CDR3. This chain links TRBV27 with TRBJ2-5; D perhaps matches TRBD1 (6 bases). There are 13 residues in the CDR3. Per germline, CDR1 MNHEY and CDR2 SMNVEV (reference sequence). With 2 bases removed from V and 4 bases from J, the gap between germline ends came to 8 bases. CDR3 in DNA: TGTGCCAGCAGTTTAGGGGGCAGAGAGACCCAGTACTTC. Residues: CASSLGGRETQYF.

The chain's CDR3 is CASTPLPGGLYGYTF. The CDR3 DNA is TGTGCCAGCACTCCCCTCCCCGGGGGCCTCTATGGCTACACCTTC. The genes are TRBV19 and TRBJ1-2; D possibly corresponds to TRBD1 (6 bases). Trimming took 9 bases from V and 4 from J, leaving 21 bases between them. The CDR3 consists of 15 residues. Germline assignment: CDR1 LNHDA and CDR2 SQIVND (reference sequence). Full variable domain (rest looked up from reference TRBV19 and TRBJ1-2): DGGITQSPKYLFRKEGQNVTLSCEQNLNHDAMYWYRQDPGQGLRLIYYSQIVNDFQKGDIAEGYSVSREKKESFPLTVTSAQKNPTAFYLCASTPLPGGLYGYTFGSGTRLTVV.

Concerning this clone: Other DNA sequences within the sample encode an identical CDR3. The chain couples TRBV15 to TRBJ2-7, with 7 bases aligning to TRBD1. CDR3 length: 13 amino acids. In germline, CDR1 is LNHNV, CDR2 YYDKDF (reference sequence). The V and J ends lost 3 bases and 4 bases, in that order; junction bases with no gene match: 3. CDR3 coding DNA: TGTGCCACCAGCAGCGACAGGGATTACGAGCAGTACTTC. It encodes CATSSDRDYEQYF.

The V call is TRBV9, the J call TRBJ2-7; possibly TRBD1 or TRBD2 for D (5 bases each). Germline CDR1 reads SGDLS; CDR2 reads YYNGEE. With 3 bases removed from V and 0 bases from J, the gap between germline ends came to 13 bases. The CDR3 covers 15 residues. The CDR3 DNA is TGTGCCAGCAGCGCCGACCGGGACGGCTCCTACGAGCAGTACTTC. It yields the protein CASSADRDGSYEQYF.

The rearrangement joins TRBV5-5 to TRBJ1-2; maybe TRBD1 (5 bases). This CDR3 comprises 14 residues. Trimming stripped 0 bases from V and 9 bases from J, with 15 bases between. Germline assignment: CDR1 SGHKS and CDR2 YYEKEE (reference sequence). CDR3 residues: CASSLVGTEIRYTF. The CDR3 coding sequence is TGTGCCAGCAGCTTGGTGGGGACCGAGATCCGCTACACCTTC. Variable domain in full (rest from reference TRBV5-5 and TRBJ1-2): DAGVTQSPTHLIKTRGQQVTLRCSPISGHKSVSWYQQVLGQGPQFIFQYYEKEERGRGNFPDRFSARQFPNYSSELNVNALLLGDSALYLCASSLVGTEIRYTFGSGTRLTVV.

As to this clone: Other nucleotide sequences from this sample produce the same CDR3. The chain links TRBV5-1 to TRBJ2-5; 13 bases line up with TRBD2. The germline V gene has CDR1 SGHRS and CDR2 YFSETQ. The CDR3 length is 15 residues. The ends lost 2 bases at V and 3 bases at J; junction bases unmatched: 1. CDR3 sequence: CASSFGLAGEETQYF. The CDR3 DNA is TGCGCCAGCAGCTTTGGACTAGCGGGGGAAGAGACCCAGTACTTC.

The rearrangement links TRBV5-6 to TRBJ1-2; 9 positions agree with TRBD1. This CDR3 is built from 14 residues. CDR1 SGHDT and CDR2 YYEEEE come from the germline V gene. V lost 2 bases, J lost 4 bases, and 3 bases stayed unmatched. The CDR3 DNA follows: TGTGCCAGCAGCTTATTGACAGGGGGCTATGGCTACACCTTC. It is translated as CASSLLTGGYGYTF.